This T cell receptor (beta chain) is drawn from a study of OX40 agonist ivuxolimab in advanced cancers. Trimming removed 11 bases at V and 4 bases at J, with 21 bases between. CDR1 is MNHNS, CDR2 SASEGT, per germline. The CDR3 is made up of 15 amino acids. The table came from immunoSEQ multiplex PCR; TCRdb's copy has only in-frame clones and leaves some out. Counted here are about 35,000 clones, 60% to 85% occurring once; the ten biggest clones make up about 24%. This TCR came from an adult with an advanced solid tumor such as melanoma, head and neck, liver or kidney cancer. Sequences were derived from CD4+ or CD8+ T cells sorted from blood, sampled in a trial of the OX40 agonist ivuxolimab. The rearrangement joins TRBV6-1 to TRBJ1-5, with TRBD1 as a possible D gene (6 bases). The CDR3 nucleotides are TGTGCCGGTGGGGGCATCCGGGCGCGGAATCAGCCCCAGCATTTT. It codes for CAGGGIRARNQPQHF.